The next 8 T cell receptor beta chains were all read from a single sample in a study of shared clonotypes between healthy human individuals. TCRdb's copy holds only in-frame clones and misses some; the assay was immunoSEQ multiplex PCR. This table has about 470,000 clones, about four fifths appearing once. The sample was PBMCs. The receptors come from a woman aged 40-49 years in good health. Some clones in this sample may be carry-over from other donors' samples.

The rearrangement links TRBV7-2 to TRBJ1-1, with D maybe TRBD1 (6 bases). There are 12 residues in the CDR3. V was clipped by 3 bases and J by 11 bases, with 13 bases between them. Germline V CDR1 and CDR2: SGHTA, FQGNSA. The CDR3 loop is CASSFTGSGAFF. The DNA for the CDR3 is TGTGCCAGCAGCTTTACAGGGTCGGGGGCTTTCTTT. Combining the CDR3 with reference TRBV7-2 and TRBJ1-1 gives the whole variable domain GAGVSQSPSNKVTEKGKDVELRCDPISGHTALYWYRQSLGQGLEFLIYFQGNSAPDKSGLPSDRFSAERTGGSVSTLTIQRTQQEDSAVYLCASSFTGSGAFFGQGTRLTVV.

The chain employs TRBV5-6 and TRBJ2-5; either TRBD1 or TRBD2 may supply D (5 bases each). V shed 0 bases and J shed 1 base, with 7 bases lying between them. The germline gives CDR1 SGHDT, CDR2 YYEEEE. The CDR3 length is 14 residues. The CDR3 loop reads CASSLVGTQETQYF. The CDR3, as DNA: TGTGCCAGCAGCTTGGTGGGGACCCAAGAGACCCAGTACTTC.

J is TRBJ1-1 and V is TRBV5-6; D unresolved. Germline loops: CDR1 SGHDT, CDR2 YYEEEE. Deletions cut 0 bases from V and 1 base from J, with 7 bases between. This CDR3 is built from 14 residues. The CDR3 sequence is CASSLGAPNTEAFF. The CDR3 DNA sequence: TGTGCCAGCAGCTTGGGGGCTCCGAACACTGAAGCTTTCTTT.

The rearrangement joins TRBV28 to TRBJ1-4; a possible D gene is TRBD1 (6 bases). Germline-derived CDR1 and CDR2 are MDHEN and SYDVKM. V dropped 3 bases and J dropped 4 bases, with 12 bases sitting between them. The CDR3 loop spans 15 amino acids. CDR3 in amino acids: CASSLGGLDNEKLFF. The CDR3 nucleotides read TGTGCCAGCAGTTTGGGGGGGCTGGATAATGAAAAACTGTTTTTT.

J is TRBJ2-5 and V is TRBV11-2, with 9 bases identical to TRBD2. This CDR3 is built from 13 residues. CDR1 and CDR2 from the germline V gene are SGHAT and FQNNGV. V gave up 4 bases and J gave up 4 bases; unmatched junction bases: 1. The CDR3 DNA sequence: TGTGCCAGCAGCTGGCGGGAGGGAGAGACCCAGTACTTC. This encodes CASSWREGETQYF. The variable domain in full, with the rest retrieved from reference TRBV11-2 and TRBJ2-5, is EAGVAQSPRYKIIEKRQSVAFWCNPISGHATLYWYQQILGQGPKLLIQFQNNGVVDDSQLPKDRFSAERLKGVDSTLKIQPAKLEDSAVYLCASSWREGETQYFGPGTRLLVL.

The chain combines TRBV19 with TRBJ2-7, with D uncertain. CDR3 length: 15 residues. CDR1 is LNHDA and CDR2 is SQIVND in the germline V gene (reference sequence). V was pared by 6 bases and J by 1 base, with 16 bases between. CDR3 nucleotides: TGTGCCAGTAGCAGCGCGGTTCCATCATCCTACGAGCAGTACTTC. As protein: CASSSAVPSSYEQYF.

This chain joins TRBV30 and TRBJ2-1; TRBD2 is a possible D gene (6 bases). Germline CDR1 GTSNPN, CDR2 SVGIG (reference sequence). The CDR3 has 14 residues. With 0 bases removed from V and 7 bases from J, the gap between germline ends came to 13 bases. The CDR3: CAWSVGGTTNEQFF. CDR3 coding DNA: TGTGCCTGGAGTGTAGGCGGGACGACAAATGAGCAGTTCTTC.

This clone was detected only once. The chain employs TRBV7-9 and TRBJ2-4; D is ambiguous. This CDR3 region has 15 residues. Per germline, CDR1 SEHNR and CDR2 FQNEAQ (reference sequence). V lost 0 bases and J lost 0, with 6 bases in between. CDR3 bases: TGTGCCAGCAGCTTAGCCCGACTAGCCAAAAACATTCAGTACTTC. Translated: CASSLARLAKNIQYF.